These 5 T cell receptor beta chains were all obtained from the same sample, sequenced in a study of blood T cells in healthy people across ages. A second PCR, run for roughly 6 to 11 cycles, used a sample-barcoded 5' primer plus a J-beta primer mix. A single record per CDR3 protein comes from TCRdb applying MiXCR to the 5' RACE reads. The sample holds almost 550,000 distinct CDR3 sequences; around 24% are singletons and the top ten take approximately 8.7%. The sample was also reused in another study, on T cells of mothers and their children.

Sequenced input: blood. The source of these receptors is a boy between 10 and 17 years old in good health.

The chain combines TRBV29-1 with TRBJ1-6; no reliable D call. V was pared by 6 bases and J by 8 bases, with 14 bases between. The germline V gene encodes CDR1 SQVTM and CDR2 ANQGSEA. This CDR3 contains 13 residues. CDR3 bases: TGCAGCGTGAGTCCTGATCGGGATTCACCCCTCCACTTT. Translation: CSVSPDRDSPLHF.

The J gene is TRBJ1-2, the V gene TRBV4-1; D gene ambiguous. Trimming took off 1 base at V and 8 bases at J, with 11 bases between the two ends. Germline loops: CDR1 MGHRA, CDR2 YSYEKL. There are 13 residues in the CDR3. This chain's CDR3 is CASSQGSGLGYTF. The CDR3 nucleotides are TGCGCCAGCAGCCAAGGATCAGGTCTGGGCTACACCTTC.

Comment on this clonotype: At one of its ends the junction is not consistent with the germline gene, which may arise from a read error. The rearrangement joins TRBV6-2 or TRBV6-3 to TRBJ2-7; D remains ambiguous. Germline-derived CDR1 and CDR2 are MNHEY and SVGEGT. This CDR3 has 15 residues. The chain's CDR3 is CASIYGRTGSYEQYF. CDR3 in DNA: TGTGCCAGCATTTACGGCAGGACGGGCTCCTACGAGCAGTACTTC.

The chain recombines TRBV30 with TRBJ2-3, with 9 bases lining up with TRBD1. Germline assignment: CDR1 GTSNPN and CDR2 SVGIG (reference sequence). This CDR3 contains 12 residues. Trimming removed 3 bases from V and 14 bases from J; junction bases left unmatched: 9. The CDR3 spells CAWSLPGTGWYF. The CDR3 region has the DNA TGTGCCTGGAGCTTGCCGGGGACAGGGTGGTATTTT.

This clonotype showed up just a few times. CDR3 amino acids: CASSVSLDSGEETQYF. The DNA of the CDR3 is TGTGCCAGCAGCGTTTCCCTTGATAGCGGGGAAGAGACCCAGTACTTC. The chain carries TRBV9 and TRBJ2-5; 8 bases fit TRBD2. CDR1 is SGDLS, CDR2 YYNGEE, per germline. The trim removed 2 bases at V and 3 bases at J, leaving 9 bases unmatched. The CDR3 is made up of 16 amino acids.